This entry concerns a single TCR beta chain. Its antigen is still unknown. This record belongs to a study of T cell responses to AZD1222 COVID-19 vaccine. The table came from immunoSEQ multiplex PCR; TCRdb's copy has only in-frame clones and leaves some out. The table lists roughly 160,000 clones, 80% to 95% of them singletons, with more than 1.5% in the top ten. Study-level findings and limits: Clonal diversity was possibly underestimated, and white British individuals and females predominated among donors. Spike was spanned by vaccine-associated CD4 TCRs, which were dominant at 160-218 and 743-854. Spike-specific TCR breadth and depth went up after people got two AZD1222 doses.

The clonotype originates from an adult in good health. Sequenced material: peripheral blood, taken on day 0 of AZD1222 vaccination.

CDR3 amino acids: CSVEGRQASSYEQYF. In DNA form, the CDR3 reads TGCAGCGTTGAAGGTCGGCAGGCGAGCTCCTACGAGCAGTACTTC. V usage is TRBV29-1 and J usage is TRBJ2-7, with D uncertain. The V gene lost 1 base and the J gene lost 0 bases, with 13 bases spanning the gap. Germline V gives CDR1 SQVTM, CDR2 ANQGSEA. The CDR3 totals 15 residues.